One sample yielded the 17 T cell receptor beta chains listed below, sequenced in a study of regulatory T cells in long-lasting Graves disease. As to time point: newly diagnosed GD, antithyroid drugs for less than 3 months. PBMC RNA was the source of the TCR library. Through Arm-PCR of CDR3 regions and iRepertoire HTBI primers, TCR beta libraries were built. TCRdb recomputed calls from the multiplex PCR reads with MiXCR, one row per CDR3 protein. The sample shows 680,000 or so distinct CDR3 sequences, 16% of them seen only once. The sample was also reused in another study, on T cells in Graves' hyperthyroidism and ophthalmopathy.

The sample in question was peripheral blood mononuclear cells (PBMCs), obtained at new diagnosis, from a patient treated with antithyroid drugs. The receptors shown here come from a woman aged 25 to 39 with Graves disease.

Only a few counts were recorded for this clonotype. The rearrangement links TRBV10-3 to TRBJ1-3; no clear D. With 10 bases removed from V and 1 base from J, the gap between germline ends came to 29 bases. The CDR3 is 19 amino acids. Germline lookup yields CDR1 ENHRY and CDR2 SYGVKD. The CDR3 protein is CATGKGVGFFKGSGNTIYF. CDR3 in DNA: TGTGCCACCGGAAAGGGTGTAGGCTTCTTTAAAGGGTCTGGAAACACCATATATTTT.

This clonotype was detected only once. This may be a read error: a much more frequent sequence differs by one nucleotide. This CDR3 is CASGLVQADNSPLHF. DNA for the CDR3: TGTGCCAGCGGTTTAGTCCAGGCCGATAATTCACCCCTCCACTTT. The genes are TRBV28 and TRBJ1-6; D not certain. CDR1 and CDR2 (germline): MDHEN, SYDVKM. The CDR3 is 15 amino acids.

This clonotype was seen at least ten times. This rearrangement joins TRBV10-1 to TRBJ2-7, with 8 bases matching TRBD2. V gave up 3 bases and J gave up 4 bases; unmatched junction bases: 5. The CDR3 totals 14 residues. Germline CDR1 is WNHNN and CDR2 is SYGVQD (reference sequence). Here the CDR3 DNA reads TGCGCCAGCAGTGACAGCGGGAGTGGTTACGAGCAGTACTTC. Its protein product is CASSDSGSGYEQYF.

The chain has TRBV9 and TRBJ1-4; no reliable D call. The germline gives CDR1 SGDLS, CDR2 YYNGEE. Trimming removed 4 bases from V and 7 bases from J, with 17 bases in between. This CDR3 region has 15 residues. The CDR3 sequence: CASSFRTGGFEKLFF. The DNA of the CDR3 is TGTGCCAGCAGCTTCCGTACCGGAGGGTTTGAAAAACTGTTTTTT.

This clonotype was seen repeatedly, ten times or more. The chain is built from TRBV6-1 and TRBJ1-5; D might be TRBD1 (6 bases). CDR1 is MNHNS and CDR2 is SASEGT in the germline V gene. The CDR3 consists of 15 residues. V shed 5 bases and J shed 2 bases, with 13 bases lying between them. This chain's CDR3 is CASSTTGYGNQPQHF. For the CDR3, the DNA is TGTGCCAGCAGTACCACAGGGTATGGCAATCAGCCCCAGCATTTT.

This clonotype was picked up a small number of times. The rearrangement links TRBV19 to TRBJ2-1, with a possible D match to TRBD1 (5 bases). The CDR3 extends over 12 amino acids. The V end lost 6 bases, the J end lost 9 bases, and 12 bases lay between the germline ends. Germline CDR1 and CDR2: LNHDA and SQIVND (reference sequence). The DNA of the CDR3 is TGTGCCAGTAGCCAGGGCCCCGGTGAGCAGTTCTTC. Amino acid sequence: CASSQGPGEQFF. The variable domain in full, completed from reference TRBV19 and TRBJ2-1, reads DGGITQSPKYLFRKEGQNVTLSCEQNLNHDAMYWYRQDPGQGLRLIYYSQIVNDFQKGDIAEGYSVSREKKESFPLTVTSAQKNPTAFYLCASSQGPGEQFFGPGTRLTVL.

This clonotype turned up a few times. This chain connects TRBV20-1 to TRBJ2-7, with 7 bases aligning to TRBD1. Germline V CDR1 and CDR2: DFQATT, SNEGSKA (reference sequence). This CDR3 is 14 amino acids long. V dropped 2 bases and J dropped 0; count of bases not matched to a gene: 4. CDR3 nucleotides: TGCAGTGCTAGATACAGGGGCCACTCCTACGAGCAGTACTTC. As protein: CSARYRGHSYEQYF.

The CDR3 here is CASSERDADTQYF. The CDR3 DNA is TGCGCCAGCAGCGAACGGGACGCAGATACGCAGTATTTT. The J gene is TRBJ2-3, the V gene TRBV5-1, with D perhaps matching TRBD1 or TRBD2 (5 bases each). V was shortened by 4 bases and J by 4 bases, with 10 bases between the two germline ends. The CDR3 runs to 13 residues. CDR1 and CDR2 from the germline V gene are SGHRS and YFSETQ.

This chain connects TRBV9 to TRBJ1-2, with 8 bases fitting TRBD1. The CDR3 has 14 amino acids. Trimming cost V 3 bases and J 8 bases; bases outside gene matches: 9. Germline assignment: CDR1 SGDLS and CDR2 YYNGEE. The CDR3 sequence is CASSAYGQGYGYTF. CDR3 nucleotides: TGTGCCAGCAGCGCCTATGGACAGGGTTACGGCTACACCTTC.

This clonotype occurred many times. The chain couples TRBV12-3 or TRBV12-4 to TRBJ2-1; TRBD2 aligns across 13 bases. The last part of the DNA fits TRBJ2-5 better; the J call may be wrong. The CDR3 is 18 residues long. The CDR3 is CASSLVGLAGLLEETQYF. CDR3 nucleotide sequence: TGTGCCAGCAGTTTAGTGGGACTAGCGGGATTGTTGGAAGAGACCCAGTACTTC.

The chain couples TRBV5-1 to TRBJ2-3; D is unresolved. This CDR3 comprises 15 residues. The germline V and J ends were trimmed by 4 bases and 2 bases, with 14 bases remaining between them. Germline CDR1 is SGHRS and CDR2 is YFSETQ. The CDR3: CASSKQPGFTDTQYF. In DNA, the CDR3 is TGCGCCAGCAGCAAACAACCAGGTTTCACAGATACGCAGTATTTT.

This clonotype was detected many times. The rearrangement joins TRBV10-3 to TRBJ2-7; maybe TRBD1 (5 bases). The CDR3 spans 14 residues. CDR1 ENHRY and CDR2 SYGVKD come from the germline V gene. V was pared by 10 bases and J by 3 bases, with 19 bases between. CDR3: CATSPTEKFYEQYF. The CDR3 DNA reads TGTGCCACCTCCCCGACAGAGAAATTCTACGAGCAGTACTTC.

This clonotype occurred a few times. V is TRBV3-1 and J is TRBJ2-3; D is possibly TRBD2 (6 bases). V lost 8 bases and J lost 5, with 11 bases in between. The CDR3 has 12 amino acids. Germline loops: CDR1 LGHDT, CDR2 YNNKEL (reference sequence). CDR3 DNA: TGTGCCAGCCGCCTGGGAGGAGATACGCAGTATTTT. Its protein product is CASRLGGDTQYF.

The chain's CDR3 is CASSDGQLINQPQHF. The CDR3 coding sequence is TGTGCCAGCAGCGACGGACAGCTTATCAATCAGCCCCAGCATTTT. V gene TRBV3-1 combines with J gene TRBJ1-5; weak D call: TRBD1 (6 bases). In germline, CDR1 is LGHDT, CDR2 YNNKEL (reference sequence). The CDR3 is 15 residues long. V was cut by 5 bases and J by 3 bases, with 14 bases left in between.

The CDR3 loop reads CASSMGMGRAERQPQHF. The CDR3 coding sequence is TGTGCCAGTAGTATGGGCATGGGTAGGGCCGAGAGGCAGCCCCAGCATTTT. The chain recombines TRBV19 with TRBJ1-5; D ambiguous. The germline V and J ends were trimmed by 3 bases and 7 bases, with 22 bases remaining between them. This CDR3 comprises 17 residues. Germline-derived CDR1 and CDR2 are LNHDA and SQIVND (reference sequence).

Note on this clonotype: Since a much larger clone is just one base distant, this may be a read error. This chain uses TRBV12-3 or TRBV12-4 with TRBJ2-5; 8 bases are a match to TRBD2. This CDR3 contains 13 residues. V dropped 6 bases and J dropped 7; count of bases not matched to a gene: 7. The DNA for the CDR3 is TGTGCCAGCAGCAGGACTAGCATCGGGACCCAGTACTTC. As protein: CASSRTSIGTQYF.

This sequence joins TRBV30 and TRBJ1-5; D is unresolved. CDR3 length: 13 amino acids. CDR1 is GTSNPN, CDR2 SVGIG, per germline (reference sequence). V lost 0 bases and J 5 bases, leaving 8 bases between the germline ends. The CDR3 bases are TGTGCCTGGAGTGTAGCTGGGGATCAGCCCCAGCATTTT. Its protein product is CAWSVAGDQPQHF. The full variable domain, its missing parts supplied by reference TRBV30 and TRBJ1-5, is SQTIHQWPATLVQPVGSPLSLECTVEGTSNPNLYWYRQAAGRGLQLLFYSVGIGQISSEVPQNLSASRPQDRQFILSSKKLLLSDSGFYLCAWSVAGDQPQHFGDGTRLSIL.